These 4 T cell receptor beta chains were all obtained from the same sample, sequenced in a study of cytomegalovirus exposure and HLA in healthy donors. TCRdb keeps only in-frame clones here, not all; method: immunoSEQ multiplex PCR. The repertoire includes around 220,000 clones, approximately 80% of them detected once, and 11% to 15% sits in the top ten. The source material was PBMCs. The source of these receptors is a woman younger than 45 in good health and CMV-seropositive.

The chain combines TRBV7-9 with TRBJ1-1; 7 bases agree with TRBD1. The CDR3 has 15 residues. Germline values: CDR1 SEHNR, CDR2 FQNEAQ (reference sequence). The J segment lost 8 bases and the V segment lost 0 bases, leaving 9 bases of the junction unmatched. This CDR3 reads CASSLALTYRGEAFF. The DNA for the CDR3 is TGTGCCAGCAGCTTAGCCCTAACCTACAGGGGAGAAGCTTTCTTT.

Only a few counts were recorded for this clone. The rearrangement joins TRBV7-8 to TRBJ1-4; the D gene is possibly TRBD1 (6 bases). The germline V gene encodes CDR1 SGHVS and CDR2 FQNEAQ. CDR3 length: 16 amino acids. The V gene lost 5 bases and the J gene lost 8 bases, with 21 bases spanning the gap. Here the CDR3 reads CASSPIWGTMAEKLFF. The CDR3 DNA follows: TGTGCCAGCAGCCCAATATGGGGGACAATGGCCGAAAAACTGTTTTTT. The full variable domain, its missing parts supplied by reference TRBV7-8 and TRBJ1-4, is GAGVSQSPRYKVAKRGQDVALRCDPISGHVSLFWYQQALGQGPEFLTYFQNEAQLDKSGLPSDRFFAERPEGSVSTLKIQRTQQEDSAVYLCASSPIWGTMAEKLFFGSGTQLSVL.

This sequence joins TRBV6-5 and TRBJ2-7, with 11 bases that match TRBD2. The germline V gene encodes CDR1 MNHEY and CDR2 SVGAGI. The CDR3 is made up of 15 amino acids. V lost 7 bases to trimming and J lost 3 bases; unmatched junction nucleotides: 8. The chain's CDR3 is CASTKRGTSGYEQYF. The CDR3 DNA follows: TGTGCCAGCACCAAACGGGGGACTAGCGGCTACGAGCAGTACTTC.

V and J are TRBV30 and TRBJ2-3; D call uncertain. Germline values: CDR1 GTSNPN, CDR2 SVGIG (reference sequence). The V end was cut by 6 bases, the J end by 8 bases, with 9 bases between. The CDR3 runs to 10 residues. The CDR3 bases are TGTGCCTGCTCTCCCTGTACGCAGTATTTT. Translating it yields CACSPCTQYF.